The 3 T cell receptor beta chains presented below share a single source sample, sequenced in a study of CD4 T cells in relation to SARS-CoV-2 and coronaviruses. CD4+ T cells from unexposed donors were obtained before the COVID-19 pandemic (2011-2018). Isolation of CD4+ T cells took place after 10 days in culture. Method: immunoSEQ multiplex PCR; TCRdb's copy keeps in-frame clones and lacks some. The sample records 25,000 to 35,000 clones, about 80% being singletons. Which antigens these TCRs recognize remains unknown. Sequencing used CD4+ T cells from PBMCs, cultured in vitro. The receptor source for this set is a human donor in good health.

This CDR3 reads CSGLGANVLTF. DNA for the CDR3: TGCAGTGGACTCGGGGCCAACGTCCTGACTTTC. This chain uses TRBV20-1 with TRBJ2-6; no firm D call. This CDR3 contains 11 residues. Looked up from germline, CDR1 is DFQATT and CDR2 is SNEGSKA (reference sequence). Trimming removed 7 bases from V and 4 bases from J, with 5 bases in between.

The chain carries TRBV14 and TRBJ2-1; 11 bases map to TRBD2. CDR3 size: 15 residues. Trimming took 1 base from V and 6 from J; bases not matched to a gene: 2. Germline CDR1 SGHDN, CDR2 FVKESK. CDR3 protein: CASSQGGLAVNEQFF. Written as DNA, the CDR3 is TGTGCCAGCAGCCAAGGGGGACTAGCGGTCAATGAGCAGTTCTTC. The whole variable domain, filled in from reference TRBV14 and TRBJ2-1, reads EAGVTQFPSHSVIEKGQTVTLRCDPISGHDNLYWYRRVMGKEIKFLLHFVKESKQDESGMPNNRFLAERTGGTYSTLKVQPAELEDSGVYFCASSQGGLAVNEQFFGPGTRLTVL.

The chain links TRBV19 to TRBJ1-5; no firm D call. V lost 7 bases to trimming and J lost 3 bases, with 13 bases between them. Germline V gene sequence: CDR1 LNHDA, CDR2 SQIVND (reference sequence). CDR3 length: 14 residues. DNA of the CDR3: TGTGCCAGTACCCCTTGGGGAAACAATCAGCCCCAGCATTTT. It encodes CASTPWGNNQPQHF.